This T cell receptor (beta chain) was recorded in a study of regulatory T cells in long-lasting Graves disease. Study results and limitations: Examination was confined to peripheral blood, excluding thyroid tissue. A greater number of public clonotypes (more than 2,500) was shared by persistent patients than by new patients (roughly 930).

This clonotype was seen at least ten times. The antigen remains undetermined. Time point described: persistent/refractory GD, antithyroid drugs over 5 years with positive TRAb. The TCR library used RNA extracted from PBMCs. Graves' disease diagnosis relied on American Thyroid Association guidelines. The patients were drawn from one endocrinology department in Xi'an, China. Both iRepertoire HTBI primers and Arm-PCR of CDR3 regions were used to build the TCR beta libraries. MiXCR, run by TCRdb on the multiplex PCR reads, gives a single entry per CDR3 protein. The sample yields hundreds of thousands of distinct CDR3 sequences, 20% seen once. The CDR3 runs 13 residues. V dropped 5 bases and J dropped 8 bases, with 15 bases sitting between them. Germline CDR1 reads MNHEY; CDR2 reads SMNVEV (reference sequence).

This clonotype originated in a female donor with Graves disease. The sample was peripheral blood mononuclear cells (PBMCs), taken when the disease was refractory, from a patient treated with antithyroid drugs. The chain employs TRBV27 and TRBJ1-1; no clear D gene. The DNA of the CDR3 is TGTGCCAGCAGTCTCCAATCGGGGTTGGAAGCTTTCTTT. The encoded protein is CASSLQSGLEAFF.